This entry lists 15 T cell receptor beta chains sequenced from one sample in a study of T cells after yellow fever vaccination. TCRdb reanalysed the 5' RACE reads using MiXCR and keeps one entry per CDR3 protein. The repertoire holds 200,000 to 250,000 distinct CDR3 sequences, with roughly 7.2% as singletons. The sample here was CD4+ T cells sorted from PBMCs, taken 15 days after the yellow fever booster vaccination. These receptors came from a man aged 30 to 45 who received the YFV17D yellow fever vaccine.

The chain links TRBV18 to TRBJ2-5; 9 bases fit TRBD1. The CDR3 extends over 15 amino acids. In germline, CDR1 is KGHSH, CDR2 LQKENI. J lost 5 bases, V lost 4 bases, and 8 bases had no gene match. CDR3 protein: CASSLGQGSYETQYF. For the CDR3, the DNA is TGTGCCAGCTCACTGGGACAGGGCTCGTATGAGACCCAGTACTTC.

This clonotype has more than one count but fewer than ten. This chain joins TRBV7-2 and TRBJ1-3, with D possibly TRBD1 on 6 matching bases. CDR1 is SGHTA, CDR2 FQGNSA, per germline. Trimming removed 2 bases at V and 1 base at J, with 12 bases between. The CDR3 covers 16 residues. The CDR3 region is CASSLRGPMSGNTIYF. As DNA, the CDR3 is TGTGCCAGCAGCTTACGGGGGCCGATGTCTGGAAACACCATATATTTT.

This clonotype came up many times. This chain connects TRBV20-1 to TRBJ2-7; weak D call: TRBD2 (6 bases). Germline V lookup: CDR1 DFQATT, CDR2 SNEGSKA (reference sequence). V was shortened by 6 bases and J by 3 bases, with 15 bases between the two germline ends. The CDR3 spans 13 residues. The CDR3 nucleotides are TGCAGTGCCACGGAGGGGCCTCTCTACGAGCAGTACTTC. Amino acids: CSATEGPLYEQYF.

The chain couples TRBV27 to TRBJ2-7; the match to TRBD2 covers 10 bases. Germline-derived CDR1 and CDR2 are MNHEY and SMNVEV (reference sequence). V trimming: 6 bases; J trimming: 0 bases; junction bases outside the gene matches: 5. This CDR3 is 15 amino acids long. The CDR3 nucleotides read TGTGCCAGCAGCCACACTAGCGGGGTCTCCTACGAGCAGTACTTC. Translating it yields CASSHTSGVSYEQYF.

The chain is built from TRBV7-2 and TRBJ1-2; the match to TRBD1 covers 7 bases. This CDR3 has 16 amino acids. Germline assignment: CDR1 SGHTA and CDR2 FQGNSA. The V segment lost 3 bases and the J segment 4 bases; nucleotides outside the gene matches: 11. The CDR3 spells CASSLAPGQLIYGYTF. CDR3 DNA sequence: TGTGCCAGCAGCTTGGCACCGGGACAGTTGATCTATGGCTACACCTTC.

This clonotype was seen many times. The gene calls are TRBV6-6 and TRBJ1-6, with D perhaps TRBD1 (5 bases). V shed 6 bases and J shed 6 bases, with 15 bases lying between them. CDR1 MNHNY and CDR2 SVGAGI come from the germline V gene (reference sequence). This CDR3 is 15 amino acids long. The CDR3 region has the DNA TGTGCCAGCAGGGGCTCCGGGACTCCTAATTCACCCCTCCACTTT. Its protein product is CASRGSGTPNSPLHF.

The chain is built from TRBV3-1 and TRBJ2-5; no clear D gene. Per the germline V gene, CDR1 is LGHDT and CDR2 is YNNKEL (reference sequence). Trimming removed 10 bases at V and 4 bases at J, with 22 bases between. The CDR3 length is 15 residues. Here the CDR3 reads CATTGRSLVRETQYF. Here the CDR3 DNA reads TGTGCCACCACCGGCCGGTCCCTCGTCCGAGAGACCCAGTACTTC.

At least ten counts were recorded for this clonotype. This chain joins TRBV24-1 and TRBJ2-1, with 14 nucleotides matching TRBD2. Per germline, CDR1 KGHDR and CDR2 SFDVKD. J was trimmed by 10 bases and V by 3 bases; bases with no gene match: 10. The CDR3 is 17 amino acids. In DNA form, the CDR3 reads TGTGCCACCAGTGATCCAAGGGGACTAGCGGGAGTCGACGAGCAGTTCTTC. It specifies CATSDPRGLAGVDEQFF.

The V and J genes are TRBV7-2 and TRBJ2-1, with 7 nucleotides matching TRBD1. The germline V gene encodes CDR1 SGHTA and CDR2 FQGNSA. The CDR3 runs 15 residues. V lost 2 bases and J lost 7; bases outside the gene matches: 8. The CDR3 region has the DNA TGTGCCAGCAGCTTACGACAGGGAAGGAGAAATGAGCAGTTCTTC. Protein product: CASSLRQGRRNEQFF.

This clonotype was counted at least ten times. The chain is built from TRBV7-9 and TRBJ2-5, with 11 bases matching TRBD1. The junction had 7 bases not matched to a gene; V was cut back by 5 bases and J by 2 bases. CDR1 and CDR2 from the germline V gene are SEHNR and FQNEAQ (reference sequence). The CDR3 sequence is 16 residues long. CDR3 bases: TGTGCCAGCAGCCCGGGGGACAGGGGGAATCAAGAGACCCAGTACTTC. This translates into CASSPGDRGNQETQYF.

There are many counts of this clonotype. The chain links TRBV20-1 to TRBJ2-7, with D possibly matching TRBD2 (5 bases). This CDR3 spans 12 amino acids. Germline V gene data show CDR1 as DFQATT and CDR2 as SNEGSKA (reference sequence). Deletions cut 8 bases from V and 7 bases from J, with 18 bases between. The CDR3 DNA sequence: TGCAGTTTCAAGAGCGGTCCCGGGGAGCAGTACTTC. Its translation: CSFKSGPGEQYF.

The chain combines TRBV29-1 with TRBJ2-3, with D tentatively TRBD1 (6 bases). In germline, CDR1 is SQVTM, CDR2 ANQGSEA. This CDR3 region has 14 residues. V dropped 5 bases and J dropped 3 bases, with 15 bases sitting between them. The CDR3 here is CSVPGGQNTDTQYF. DNA of the CDR3: TGCAGCGTTCCTGGCGGACAGAATACAGATACGCAGTATTTT.

This clonotype is medium-sized by share. This chain joins TRBV5-1 and TRBJ1-1; D may be TRBD1 (6 bases). Germline loops: CDR1 SGHRS, CDR2 YFSETQ. This CDR3 is built from 17 residues. V was shortened by 4 bases and J by 4 bases, with 23 bases between the two germline ends. This CDR3 is CASSPRSGGGGGTEAFF. The CDR3 region has the DNA TGCGCCAGCAGCCCTCGTTCGGGGGGCGGAGGCGGCACTGAAGCTTTCTTT.

There are many counts of this clonotype. This rearrangement joins TRBV27 to TRBJ2-1; 14 nucleotides agree with TRBD2. CDR1 is MNHEY and CDR2 is SMNVEV in the germline V gene (reference sequence). The CDR3 runs to 17 residues. The trim removed 5 bases at V and 1 base at J, leaving 4 bases unmatched. CDR3 bases: TGTGCCAGCAGTCCGGGGACTAGCGGGAGTTCCTACAATGAGCAGTTCTTC. It is translated as CASSPGTSGSSYNEQFF.

The V and J genes are TRBV2 and TRBJ2-1; D may be TRBD2 (6 bases). There are 14 residues in the CDR3. The V and J ends lost 6 bases and 6 bases respectively, with 15 bases between them. In germline, CDR1 is SNHLY, CDR2 FYNNEI. The CDR3 bases are TGTGCCAGCAGCGAAACCGGGAGCGTCAATGAGCAGTTCTTC. Amino acids: CASSETGSVNEQFF.